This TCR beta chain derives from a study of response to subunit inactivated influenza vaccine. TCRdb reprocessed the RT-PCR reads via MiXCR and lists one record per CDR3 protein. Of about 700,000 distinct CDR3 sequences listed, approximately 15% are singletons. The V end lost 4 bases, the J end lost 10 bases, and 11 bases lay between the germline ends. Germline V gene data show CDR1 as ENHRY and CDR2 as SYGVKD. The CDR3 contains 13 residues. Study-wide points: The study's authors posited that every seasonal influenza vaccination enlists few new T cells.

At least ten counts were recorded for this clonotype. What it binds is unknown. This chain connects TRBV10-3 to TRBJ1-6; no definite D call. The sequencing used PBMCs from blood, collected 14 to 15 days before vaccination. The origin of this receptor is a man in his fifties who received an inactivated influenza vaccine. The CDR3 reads CAISGSSGSPLHF. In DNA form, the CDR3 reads TGTGCCATCAGTGGCAGTTCTGGCTCACCCCTCCACTTT.